This T cell receptor (beta chain) came from a study of cytomegalovirus exposure and HLA in healthy donors. On the study more broadly: Roughly 89 million unique TCR sequences came from HLA-typed donors in an early release. Study results and limitations: The later analysis indicated that the majority of CMV-associated TCR beta chains appeared HLA-restricted. Later analysis reportedly placed an Asian-associated ancestry cluster below the roughly 670-donor mean in N-insertions.

PCR primers comprised 60 Vbeta and 13 Jbeta primers. The protocol was immunoSEQ multiplex PCR, while the TCRdb copy is restricted to in-frame clones and leaves out a portion. The table records about 86,000 clones, about 70% of them present only once. This clone was picked up one time. Its antigen remains unknown. The specimen sequenced was PBMCs. This clonotype was sampled from a man aged 55 to 70 in good health and CMV-seronegative.

Here the CDR3 reads CASSPRLAGGPRPYEQYF. Written as DNA, the CDR3 is TGTGCCAGCAGCCCTCGGTTAGCGGGAGGGCCAAGGCCCTACGAGCAGTACTTC. The J gene is TRBJ2-7, the V gene TRBV4-2, with 11 bases identical to TRBD2. The trim removed 4 bases at V and 2 bases at J, leaving 13 bases unmatched. This CDR3 spans 18 amino acids. Germline CDR1 and CDR2: LGHNA and YNFKEQ.